The next 3 T cell receptor beta chains were all read from a single sample in a study of human CD8 memory T cell subsets (TCRdb year 2020). A Human TCR Profiling Kit was used to prepare UMI-labeled 5' RACE TCRbeta libraries. The reads went through TCRdb reprocessing, and each CDR3 protein sequence gets one entry with no DNA. The table kept for this sample lists 10,000 to 14,000 distinct CDR3 sequences. Over 8.5% of the sample is in the top ten clones. The sample consisted of CD8+ T cells from PBMCs. The source is a human donor in good health.

The V and J genes are TRBV2 and TRBJ2-5; TCRdb indicates TRBD2, and absent DNA this call remains unverified. This CDR3 has 16 amino acids. From germline, CDR1 is SNHLY and CDR2 FYNNEI. This CDR3 is CASSEAKLAAPGTQYF.

The chain joins TRBV5-1 to TRBJ2-7; without DNA, the TCRdb call of TRBD1 cannot be checked. Germline V gives CDR1 SGHRS, CDR2 YFSETQ. The CDR3 has 14 residues. CDR3 sequence: CASSFGQGSYEQYF.

Frequency places this clonotype as medium-sized (0.01 to 0.1%). This chain joins TRBV7-8 and TRBJ2-3; TCRdb's D call of TRBD1 is untestable without DNA. The length of the CDR3 is 17 residues. Germline assignment: CDR1 SGHVS and CDR2 FQNEAQ. This CDR3 reads CASSLSRRGAYVDTQYF.